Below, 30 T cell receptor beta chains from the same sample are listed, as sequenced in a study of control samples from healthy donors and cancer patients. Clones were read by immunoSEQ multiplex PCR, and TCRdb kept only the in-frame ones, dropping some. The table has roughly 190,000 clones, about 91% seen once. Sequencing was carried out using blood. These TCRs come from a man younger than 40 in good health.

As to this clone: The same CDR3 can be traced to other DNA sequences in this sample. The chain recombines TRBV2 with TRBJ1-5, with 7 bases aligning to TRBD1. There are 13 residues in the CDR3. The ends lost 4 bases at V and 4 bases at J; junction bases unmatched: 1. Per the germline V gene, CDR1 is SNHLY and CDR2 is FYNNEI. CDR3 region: CASSGTGNQPQHF. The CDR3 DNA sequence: TGTGCCAGCAGTGGGACAGGTAATCAGCCCCAGCATTTT.

The CDR3 DNA reads TGCAGCGTTGGTTTACTGGGACAGGGCCCTGAAGCTTTCTTT. Residues: CSVGLLGQGPEAFF. This sequence joins TRBV29-1 and TRBJ1-1; 9 bases are a match to TRBD1. V shed 4 bases, J shed 6 bases, and the junction held 9 bases outside the gene matches. Germline V CDR1 and CDR2: SQVTM, ANQGSEA. CDR3 length equals 14 residues.

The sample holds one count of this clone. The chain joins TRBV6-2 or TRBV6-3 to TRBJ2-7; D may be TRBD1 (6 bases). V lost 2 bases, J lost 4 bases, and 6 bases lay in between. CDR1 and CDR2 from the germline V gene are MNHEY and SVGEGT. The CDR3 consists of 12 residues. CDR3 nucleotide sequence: TGTGCCAGCAGTTACCAGGGGTACGAGCAGTACTTC. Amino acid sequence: CASSYQGYEQYF.

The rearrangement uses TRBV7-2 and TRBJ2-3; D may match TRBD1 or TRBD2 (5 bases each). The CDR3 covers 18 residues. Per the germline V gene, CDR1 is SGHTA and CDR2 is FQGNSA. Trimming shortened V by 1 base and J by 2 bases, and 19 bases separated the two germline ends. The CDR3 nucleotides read TGTGCCAGCAGCTTAGTTGGGGCTAGCCCCGTAATCACAGATACGCAGTATTTT. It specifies CASSLVGASPVITDTQYF. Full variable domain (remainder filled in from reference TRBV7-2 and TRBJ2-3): GAGVSQSPSNKVTEKGKDVELRCDPISGHTALYWYRQSLGQGLEFLIYFQGNSAPDKSGLPSDRFSAERTGGSVSTLTIQRTQQEDSAVYLCASSLVGASPVITDTQYFGPGTRLTVL.

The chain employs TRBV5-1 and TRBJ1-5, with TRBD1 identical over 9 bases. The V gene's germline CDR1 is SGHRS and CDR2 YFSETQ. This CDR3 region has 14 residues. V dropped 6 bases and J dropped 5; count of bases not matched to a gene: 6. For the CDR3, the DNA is TGCGCCAGCAATCCGGGACAGGGCCATCAGCCCCAGCATTTT. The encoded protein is CASNPGQGHQPQHF.

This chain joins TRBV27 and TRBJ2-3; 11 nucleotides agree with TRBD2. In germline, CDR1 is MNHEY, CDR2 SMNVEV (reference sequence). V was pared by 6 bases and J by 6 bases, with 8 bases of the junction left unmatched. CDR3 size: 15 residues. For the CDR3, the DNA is TGTGCCAGCAGACGACTAGCGGGGCCGAGGGATACGCAGTATTTT. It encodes CASRRLAGPRDTQYF.

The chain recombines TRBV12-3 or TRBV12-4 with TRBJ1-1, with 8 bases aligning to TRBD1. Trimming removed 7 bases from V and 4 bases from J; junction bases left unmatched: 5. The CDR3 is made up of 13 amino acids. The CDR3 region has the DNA TGTGCCAGCACCATCACAGGGGGCACTGAAGCTTTCTTT. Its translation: CASTITGGTEAFF.

CDR3 nucleotide sequence: TGTGCCATCAGTGATAACCCAGGGGCGAACTATGGCTACACCTTC. Amino acids: CAISDNPGANYGYTF. The chain recombines TRBV10-3 with TRBJ1-2, with D tentatively TRBD1 (6 bases). The CDR3 is 15 residues long. The germline V and J ends were trimmed by 3 bases and 2 bases, with 13 bases remaining between them. Germline V gene data show CDR1 as ENHRY and CDR2 as SYGVKD.

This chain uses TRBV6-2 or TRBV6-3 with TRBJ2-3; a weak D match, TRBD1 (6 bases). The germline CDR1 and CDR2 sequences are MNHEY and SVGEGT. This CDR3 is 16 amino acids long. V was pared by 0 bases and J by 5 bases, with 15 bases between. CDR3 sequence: CASSYSSTGWRDTQYF. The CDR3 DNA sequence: TGTGCCAGCAGTTACTCTAGTACAGGGTGGAGAGATACGCAGTATTTT.

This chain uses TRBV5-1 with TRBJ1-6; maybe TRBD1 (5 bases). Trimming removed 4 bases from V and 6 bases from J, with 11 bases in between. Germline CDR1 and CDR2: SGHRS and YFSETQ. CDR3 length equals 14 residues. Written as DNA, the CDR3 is TGCGCCAGCAGCCCCCGGGACCTTAATTCACCCCTCCACTTT. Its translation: CASSPRDLNSPLHF.

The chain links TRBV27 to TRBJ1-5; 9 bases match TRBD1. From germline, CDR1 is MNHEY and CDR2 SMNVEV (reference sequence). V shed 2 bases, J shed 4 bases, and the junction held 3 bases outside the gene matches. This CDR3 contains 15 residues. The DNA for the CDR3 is TGTGCCAGCAGTTTAGGTGGACAGGGGAATCAGCCCCAGCATTTT. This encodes CASSLGGQGNQPQHF.

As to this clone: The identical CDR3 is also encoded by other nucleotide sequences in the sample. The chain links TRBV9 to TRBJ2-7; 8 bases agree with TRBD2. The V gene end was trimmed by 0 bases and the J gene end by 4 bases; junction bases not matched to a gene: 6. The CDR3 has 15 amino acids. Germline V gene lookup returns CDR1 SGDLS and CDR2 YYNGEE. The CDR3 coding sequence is TGTGCCAGCAGCGTAGGCGGGGGGACTACTTACGAGCAGTACTTC. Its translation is CASSVGGGTTYEQYF.

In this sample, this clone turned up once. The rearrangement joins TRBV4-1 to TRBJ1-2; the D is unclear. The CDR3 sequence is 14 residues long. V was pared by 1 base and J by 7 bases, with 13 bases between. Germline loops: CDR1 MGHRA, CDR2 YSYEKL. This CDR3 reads CASSQVSTVTGYTF. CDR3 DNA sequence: TGCGCCAGCAGCCAAGTGTCGACGGTTACTGGCTACACCTTC.

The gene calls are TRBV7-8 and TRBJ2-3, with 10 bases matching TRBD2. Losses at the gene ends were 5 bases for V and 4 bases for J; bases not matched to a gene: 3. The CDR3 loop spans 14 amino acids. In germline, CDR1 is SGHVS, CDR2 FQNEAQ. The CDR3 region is CASSRAGGADTQYF. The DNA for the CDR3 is TGTGCCAGCAGCAGAGCGGGGGGGGCAGATACGCAGTATTTT.

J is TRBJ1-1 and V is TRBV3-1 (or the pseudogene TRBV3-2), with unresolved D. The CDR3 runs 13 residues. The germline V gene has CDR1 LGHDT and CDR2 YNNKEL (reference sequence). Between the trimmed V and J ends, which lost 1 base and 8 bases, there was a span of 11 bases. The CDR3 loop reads CASSQVSGREAFF. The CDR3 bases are TGTGCCAGCAGCCAAGTTTCGGGGAGGGAAGCTTTCTTT.

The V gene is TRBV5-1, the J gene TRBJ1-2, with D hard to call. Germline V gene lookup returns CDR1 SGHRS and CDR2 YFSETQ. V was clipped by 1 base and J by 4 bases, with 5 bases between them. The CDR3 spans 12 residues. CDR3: CASSLWGYGYTF. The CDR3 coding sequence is TGCGCCAGCAGCTTGTGGGGCTATGGCTACACCTTC.

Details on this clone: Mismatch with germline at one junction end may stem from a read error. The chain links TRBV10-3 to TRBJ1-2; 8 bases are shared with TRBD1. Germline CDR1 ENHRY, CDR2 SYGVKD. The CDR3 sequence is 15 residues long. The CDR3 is CAVSESGGGEDGYTF. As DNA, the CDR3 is TGTGCCGTCAGTGAGTCAGGGGGCGGAGAAGATGGCTACACCTTC.

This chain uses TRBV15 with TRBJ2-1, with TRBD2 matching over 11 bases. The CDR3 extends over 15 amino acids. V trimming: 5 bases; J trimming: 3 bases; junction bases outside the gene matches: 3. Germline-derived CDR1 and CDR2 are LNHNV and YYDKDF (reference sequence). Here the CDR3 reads CATSGSGGDYNEQFF. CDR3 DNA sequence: TGTGCCACCAGCGGTAGCGGGGGGGACTACAATGAGCAGTTCTTC.

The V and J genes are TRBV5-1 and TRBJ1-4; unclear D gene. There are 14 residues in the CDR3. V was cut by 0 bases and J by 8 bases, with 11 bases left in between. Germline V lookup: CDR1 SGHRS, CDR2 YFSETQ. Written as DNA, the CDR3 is TGCGCCAGCAGCTTGGTCGAGGGAGGGGAAAAACTGTTTTTT. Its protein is CASSLVEGGEKLFF.

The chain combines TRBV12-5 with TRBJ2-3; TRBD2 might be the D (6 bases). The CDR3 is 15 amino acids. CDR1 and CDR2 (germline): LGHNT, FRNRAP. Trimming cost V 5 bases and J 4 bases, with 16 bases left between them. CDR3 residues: CASGRGASRSDTQYF. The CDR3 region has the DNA TGTGCTAGTGGTCGCGGGGCGTCCAGGTCAGATACGCAGTATTTT.

Written as DNA, the CDR3 is TGTGCCAGCAGCTCCGGGGGAGCAACCTACAATGAGCAGTTCTTC. Residues: CASSSGGATYNEQFF. The rearrangement uses TRBV11-3 and TRBJ2-1; perhaps TRBD2 as D (6 bases). V was clipped by 4 bases and J by 2 bases, with 12 bases between them. The V gene's germline CDR1 is SGHNT and CDR2 YENEEA. CDR3 size: 15 residues.

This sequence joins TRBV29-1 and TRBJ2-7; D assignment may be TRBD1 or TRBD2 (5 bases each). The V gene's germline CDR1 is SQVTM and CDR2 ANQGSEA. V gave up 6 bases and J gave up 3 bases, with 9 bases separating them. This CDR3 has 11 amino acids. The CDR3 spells CSVGVGYEQYF. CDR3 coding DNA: TGCAGCGTGGGGGTAGGCTACGAGCAGTACTTC.

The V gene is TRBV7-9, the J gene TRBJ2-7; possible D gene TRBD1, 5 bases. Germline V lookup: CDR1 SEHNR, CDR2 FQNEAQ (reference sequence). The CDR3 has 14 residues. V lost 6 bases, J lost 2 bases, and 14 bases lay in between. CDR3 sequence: CASSRRDSPYEQYF. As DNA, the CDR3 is TGTGCCAGCAGTCGTAGAGACAGTCCCTACGAGCAGTACTTC.

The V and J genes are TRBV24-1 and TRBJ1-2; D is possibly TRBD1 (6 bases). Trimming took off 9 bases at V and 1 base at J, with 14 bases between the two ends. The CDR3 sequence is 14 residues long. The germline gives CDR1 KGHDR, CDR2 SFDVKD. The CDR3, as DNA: TGTGCCACCCACCCGGGACAAGGTAACTATGGCTACACCTTC. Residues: CATHPGQGNYGYTF.

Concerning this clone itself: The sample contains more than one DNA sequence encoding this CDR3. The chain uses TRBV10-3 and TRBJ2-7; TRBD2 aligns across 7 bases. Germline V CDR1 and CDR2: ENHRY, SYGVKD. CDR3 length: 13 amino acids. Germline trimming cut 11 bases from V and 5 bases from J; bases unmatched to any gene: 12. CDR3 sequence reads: CALGGLTADEQYF. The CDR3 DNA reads TGTGCCTTGGGGGGACTAACGGCTGACGAGCAGTACTTC.

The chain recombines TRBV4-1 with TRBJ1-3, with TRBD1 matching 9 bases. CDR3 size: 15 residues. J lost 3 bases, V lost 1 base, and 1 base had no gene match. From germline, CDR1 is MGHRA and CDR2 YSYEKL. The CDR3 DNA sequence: TGCGCCAGCAGCCAAGTGGACAGGGGTGGAAACACCATATATTTT. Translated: CASSQVDRGGNTIYF.

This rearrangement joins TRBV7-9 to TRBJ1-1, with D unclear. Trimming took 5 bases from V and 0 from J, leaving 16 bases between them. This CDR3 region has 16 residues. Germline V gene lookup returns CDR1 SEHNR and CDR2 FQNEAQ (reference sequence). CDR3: CASSPLAGIMNTEAFF. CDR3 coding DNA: TGTGCCAGCAGCCCCCTGGCAGGTATCATGAACACTGAAGCTTTCTTT.

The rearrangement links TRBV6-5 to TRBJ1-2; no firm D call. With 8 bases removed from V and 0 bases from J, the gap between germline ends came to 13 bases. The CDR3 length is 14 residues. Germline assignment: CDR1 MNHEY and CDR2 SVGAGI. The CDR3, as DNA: TGTGCCAGCCGAGGCGGCCTGACTAACTATGGCTACACCTTC. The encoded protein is CASRGGLTNYGYTF.

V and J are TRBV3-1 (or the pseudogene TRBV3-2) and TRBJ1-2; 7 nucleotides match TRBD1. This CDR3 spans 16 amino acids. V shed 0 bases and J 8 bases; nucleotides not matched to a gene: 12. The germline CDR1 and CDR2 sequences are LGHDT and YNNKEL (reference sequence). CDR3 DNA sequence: TGTGCCAGCAGCCAAGAGATAAGGGGGCCGCCGGGAGGCTACACCTTC. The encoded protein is CASSQEIRGPPGGYTF.

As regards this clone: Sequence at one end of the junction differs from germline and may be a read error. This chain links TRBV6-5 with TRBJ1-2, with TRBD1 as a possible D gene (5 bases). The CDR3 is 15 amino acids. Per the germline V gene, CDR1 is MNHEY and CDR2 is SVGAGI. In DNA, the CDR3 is TGTGCCGGCAGTTACTCGGCCAGGGCGGGAAAAGGCTACACCTTC. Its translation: CAGSYSARAGKGYTF.